Listed below are T cell receptor beta chains from one sample, sequenced in a study of blood T cell repertoires in COVID-19. Data came from immunoSEQ multiplex PCR; TCRdb stores just in-frame clones and leaves some out. Here the sample spans 130,000 to 150,000 clones, 85% to 90% being singletons. The sample taken for sequencing was peripheral blood. The receptors were gathered from a man aged 18 to 29 with COVID-19, enrolled during active disease. Both conserved end residues are part of each CDR3. The order of the fields is D gene, J gene, clone size, V gene, CDR3 DNA, CDR3 protein. The D gene is left open where the match is weak. The size field is filled for only some rows; it gives once, few, many or a size class.

. | TRBJ2-1 | . | TRBV5-4 | TGTGCCAGCAGCTCCGAGCGCGTTCTAGTGAATGAGCAGTTCTTC | CASSSERVLVNEQFF
. | TRBJ2-7 | . | TRBV29-1 | TGCAGCGTGACCGGGACAAACTCCTACGAGCAGTACTTC | CSVTGTNSYEQYF
. | TRBJ2-5 | once | TRBV5-1 | TGCGCCAGCAGCTCGTCGACTGCCGCTATGGAGACCCAGTACTTC | CASSSSTAAMETQYF
TRBD2 | TRBJ2-1 | . | TRBV28 | TGTGCCAGCAGTTTGTATGAGAGTTGGCTAGCGGGTGGAAATGAGCAGTTCTTC | CASSLYESWLAGGNEQFF
TRBD2 | TRBJ2-7 | . | TRBV5-1 | TGCGCCAGCAGCTTGGGGACTAGCGGTTACGAGCAGTACTTC | CASSLGTSGYEQYF
TRBD1 | TRBJ2-1 | . | TRBV29-1 | TGCAGCGTTGAAGTTTCCGAGGGGGCGCAGTTCTTC | CSVEVSEGAQFF
. | TRBJ1-2 | . | TRBV14 | TGTGCCAGCAGCCAAGATAGGGGGGGTCCCTTTAACTATGGCTACACCTTC | CASSQDRGGPFNYGYTF
TRBD1 | TRBJ2-1 | . | TRBV5-8 | TGTGCCAGCAGCTGGGCGGGACAGGATGAGCAGTTCTTC | CASSWAGQDEQFF
TRBD1 | TRBJ2-3 | . | TRBV5-8 | TGTGCCAGCAGCCAAGGGACAGGGTCTTCCACAGATACGCAGTATTTT | CASSQGTGSSTDTQYF
TRBD2 | TRBJ2-7 | many | TRBV9 | TGTGCCAGCAGCCCAGGACTAGCGGAAGGATCCTACGAGCAGTACTTC | CASSPGLAEGSYEQYF
TRBD1 | TRBJ2-7 | . | TRBV5-4 | TGTGCCAGCAGCTACAGGGGGCTGTACGAGCAGTACTTC | CASSYRGLYEQYF
TRBD2 | TRBJ2-1 | . | TRBV6-1 | TGTGCCAGCAGTGAAGCGGGGCGGGAGCCTTACAATGAGCAGTTCTTC | CASSEAGREPYNEQFF
. | TRBJ1-2 | . | TRBV29-1 | TGCAGCGTTGAGGAGGGCAGGTCCTATGGCTACACCTTC | CSVEEGRSYGYTF
. | TRBJ2-7 | . | TRBV7-2 | TGTGCCAGCAGCGAGTTCGGTCTAGGCGAGCAGTACTTC | CASSEFGLGEQYF
. | TRBJ2-3 | . | TRBV7-3 | TGTGCCAGCAGCCCGACGGGGGTGAGCACAGATACGCAGTATTTT | CASSPTGVSTDTQYF
. | TRBJ2-3 | . | TRBV10-3 | TGTGCCATCAGTGCCTACAGCACAGATACGCAGTATTTT | CAISAYSTDTQYF
. | TRBJ1-5 | . | TRBV28 | TGTGCCAGCAGTCCCCCTGAGATTCATAGCAATCAGCCCCAGCATTTT | CASSPPEIHSNQPQHF
. | TRBJ1-1 | . | TRBV9 | TGTGCCAGCAGCGTAGTATATGAGGGCAACACTGAAGCTTTCTTT | CASSVVYEGNTEAFF
TRBD1 | TRBJ2-7 | . | TRBV7-2 | TGTGCCAGCAGCTTAGCAGGGGGCGAATATTACGAGCAGTACTTC | CASSLAGGEYYEQYF
. | TRBJ2-2 | . | TRBV9 | TGTGCCAGCAGCGTAGAAGCGAAGGGAGCTAGCAAGGGCACCGGGGAGCTGTTTTTT | CASSVEAKGASKGTGELFF
. | TRBJ1-4 | . | TRBV3-1/TRBV3-2 | TGTGCCAGCAGCCACGTGGTCGGTGAAAAACTGTTTTTT | CASSHVVGEKLFF
. | TRBJ2-2 | . | TRBV7-2 | TGTGCCAGCAGCCCGACAGGTCCCGGGGAGCTGTTTTTT | CASSPTGPGELFF
TRBD1 | TRBJ1-2 | . | TRBV16 | TGTGCCAGCAGCCAATTAGCAGGGGGCGACTATGGCTACACCTTC | CASSQLAGGDYGYTF
. | TRBJ1-1 | many | TRBV5-1 | TGCGCCAGCAGCCTCCCGGGACAGAACACTGAAGCTTTCTTT | CASSLPGQNTEAFF
. | TRBJ2-3 | . | TRBV11-3 | TGTGCCAGCAGCCTGGGGGCCCGGGAGGCGCCAAAAGCAGATACGCAGTATTTT | CASSLGAREAPKADTQYF
. | TRBJ2-5 | . | TRBV5-4 | TGTGCCAGCAGCTTGGGAGGTAAGGGGCAAGAGACCCAGTACTTC | CASSLGGKGQETQYF
TRBD1 | TRBJ1-2 | few | TRBV27 | TGTGCCAGCAGGCCGGGACAGGGACGAATTAGGTATGGCTACACCTTC | CASRPGQGRIRYGYTF
TRBD1 | TRBJ1-5 | . | TRBV28 | TGTGCCAGCGGCGAGACAGGGGATCAGCCCCAGCATTTT | CASGETGDQPQHF
. | TRBJ2-4 | . | TRBV18 | TGTGCCAGCTCACGCGAAGAGAGGGACATTCAGTACTTC | CASSREERDIQYF
TRBD2 | TRBJ2-5 | once | TRBV5-1 | TGCGCCAGCAGCTTCAGTGGGAGGGGTGAGACCCAGTACTTC | CASSFSGRGETQYF
. | TRBJ2-1 | . | TRBV11-2 | TGTGCCAGCAGCTCCGTACTGTTAAGCTCCTACAATGAGCAGTTCTTC | CASSSVLLSSYNEQFF
. | TRBJ2-4 | few | TRBV7-2 | TGTGCCAGCAGCTTAAGGGGGGGGCAGTCAAACATTCAGTACTTC | CASSLRGGQSNIQYF
TRBD1 | TRBJ2-1 | . | TRBV5-6 | TGTGCCAGCAGCGTCCGGGACAGGGTAGGGGGCTGGGGCAATGAGCAGTTCTTC | CASSVRDRVGGWGNEQFF
TRBD2 | TRBJ2-5 | . | TRBV6-5 | TGTGCCAGCAGTTGGGGGGGACGAGAGACCCAGTACTTC | CASSWGGRETQYF
TRBD1 | TRBJ2-7 | once | TRBV27 | TGTGCCAGCAGTTTATCCACGGGACAGAAAGGACGAGGGGCCTACGAGCAGTACTTC | CASSLSTGQKGRGAYEQYF
. | TRBJ2-7 | once | TRBV10-1 | TGCGCCAGCAGTGAAAATCGGTCGGGGAACGCCTACGAGCAGTACTTC | CASSENRSGNAYEQYF
. | TRBJ2-3 | . | TRBV13 | TGTGCCAGCAGCATCTACCGGGACTCTAGCACAGATACGCAGTATTTT | CASSIYRDSSTDTQYF
. | TRBJ2-7 | . | TRBV15 | TGTGCCACCAGCAGAGACGTAGCCTCCTACGAGCAGTACTTC | CATSRDVASYEQYF
. | TRBJ1-3 | once | TRBV3-1/TRBV3-2 | TGTGCCAGCAGCCAAAACAGGGATTCTGGAAACACCATATATTTT | CASSQNRDSGNTIYF
. | TRBJ1-1 | . | TRBV18 | TGTGCCAGCTCACCAAGGACAGATCCTATGAACACTGAAGCTTTCTTT | CASSPRTDPMNTEAFF
. | TRBJ1-1 | . | TRBV3-1/TRBV3-2 | TGTGCCAGCAGCCTCACAGTAAACACTGAAGCTTTCTTT | CASSLTVNTEAFF
. | TRBJ1-2 | . | TRBV5-4 | TGTGCCAGCAGCTTGGCGGGGGGAGTGGAGGGCTACACCTTC | CASSLAGGVEGYTF
. | TRBJ2-3 | . | TRBV9 | TGTGCCAGCAGTTTCGGAGGGCGCACAGATACGCAGTATTTT | CASSFGGRTDTQYF
. | TRBJ2-7 | . | TRBV18 | TGTGCCAGCTCAGGGTTGACAGGTTCCTACGAGCAGTACTTC | CASSGLTGSYEQYF
. | TRBJ2-7 | . | TRBV5-5 | TGTGCCAGCAGCTCACCTCCTCAACTAGTCTCCGAGCAGTACTTC | CASSSPPQLVSEQYF
. | TRBJ1-1 | . | TRBV3-1/TRBV3-2 | TGTGCCAGCAGCCAAAGTGCCAGCCAGGCTGGGGGGAAAGCTTTCTTT | CASSQSASQAGGKAFF
TRBD2 | TRBJ2-5 | . | TRBV4-1 | TGCGCCAGCAGCCAAGAAATTGGGGCAGGGGGACTAGCGGGACAAGAGACCCAGTACTTC | CASSQEIGAGGLAGQETQYF
. | TRBJ1-1 | . | TRBV11-3 | TGTGCCAGCAGCTTGTCCGGGAGGAACACTGAAGCTTTCTTT | CASSLSGRNTEAFF
TRBD1 | TRBJ1-4 | . | TRBV18 | TGTGCCAGCTCACCAGACACCGGGACAGGAAATGAAAAACTGCTTTTT | CASSPDTGTGNEKLLF
TRBD1 | TRBJ2-7 | once | TRBV10-3 | TGTGCCATCAGTGAACAGGGGGCAAACGAGCAGTACTTC | CAISEQGANEQYF
. | TRBJ1-2 | . | TRBV10-3 | TGTGCCATCAGGCCTGGAGCATCTCTGGTCTATGGCTACACCTTC | CAIRPGASLVYGYTF